These 17 T cell receptor beta chains were sequenced from one sample in a study of cytomegalovirus exposure and HLA in healthy donors. Primers for the PCR totalled 60 Vbeta and 13 Jbeta. Sequencing used immunoSEQ multiplex PCR; TCRdb keeps in-frame clones, though not all of them. The sample has 150,000 or so clones, roughly 80% seen once. The material sequenced was PBMCs. The receptors derive from a woman in her thirties or forties in good health and CMV-seropositive.

The chain links TRBV9 to TRBJ2-3, with a weak D call TRBD2 (5 bases). Germline V gene data show CDR1 as SGDLS and CDR2 as YYNGEE. CDR3 size: 18 residues. Trimming removed 4 bases at V and 0 bases at J, with 21 bases between. The CDR3 DNA reads as TGTGCCAGCAGCCCCAGCGGCGGGCCACCCATTAGCACAGATACGCAGTATTTT. Translated: CASSPSGGPPISTDTQYF.

This chain connects TRBV30 to TRBJ2-5; 9 nucleotides align to TRBD1. Losses at the gene ends were 5 bases for V and 5 bases for J; bases not matched to a gene: 6. This CDR3 has 13 amino acids. Germline lookup yields CDR1 GTSNPN and CDR2 SVGIG (reference sequence). In DNA form, the CDR3 reads TGTGCCTGGGGGACAGGGATAGGCGAGACCCAGTACTTC. Amino acid sequence: CAWGTGIGETQYF.

Comments on this clone: One end of the junction varies from germline; a read error may be responsible. This chain uses TRBV7-9 with TRBJ2-7; weak D call: TRBD2 (5 bases). The germline V gene has CDR1 SEHNR and CDR2 FQNEAQ (reference sequence). The length of the CDR3 is 14 residues. CDR3 amino acids: CSSSQGLPDYEQYF. The DNA of the CDR3 is TGTTCCAGCAGCCAAGGACTGCCTGACTACGAGCAGTACTTC.

The CDR3 coding sequence is TGTGCCAGCAGCCCCTTGGGGGGAGGCTACGAGCAGTACTTC. It translates to CASSPLGGGYEQYF. This rearrangement joins TRBV5-5 to TRBJ2-7; D might be TRBD2 (6 bases). CDR1 SGHKS and CDR2 YYEKEE come from the germline V gene (reference sequence). V was shortened by 4 bases and J by 3 bases, with 14 bases between the two germline ends. The CDR3 is 14 residues long.

This rearrangement joins TRBV9 to TRBJ1-1, with 10 bases aligning to TRBD1. The CDR3 length is 14 residues. With V trimmed by 4 bases and J by 4 bases, 4 bases remained unmatched. The germline V gene encodes CDR1 SGDLS and CDR2 YYNGEE. CDR3 bases: TGTGCCAGCAGCCCTAGGACAGGGGGCACTGAAGCTTTCTTT. This sequence encodes CASSPRTGGTEAFF.

The chain carries TRBV18 and TRBJ2-2, with D perhaps matching TRBD1 (5 bases). Trimming stripped 2 bases from V and 7 bases from J, with 8 bases between. CDR1 KGHSH and CDR2 LQKENI come from the germline V gene. This CDR3 comprises 13 residues. The CDR3 protein is CASSPSQGGELFF. Written as DNA, the CDR3 is TGTGCCAGCTCACCAAGCCAGGGCGGGGAGCTGTTTTTT.

Remarks on this clone: At one of its ends the junction is not consistent with the germline gene, which may arise from a read error. The chain links TRBV12-5 to TRBJ2-7; 8 nucleotides line up with TRBD1. Germline CDR1 reads LGHNT; CDR2 reads FRNRAP. The CDR3 is 14 residues long. The CDR3 region is CASSFRQGAYEQYF. Here the CDR3 DNA reads TGTGCTAGTAGTTTCCGGCAGGGGGCATACGAGCAGTACTTC. Using reference TRBV12-5 and TRBJ2-7 for the parts outside the CDR3, the full variable domain is DARVTQTPRHKVTEMGQEVTMRCQPILGHNTVFWYRQTMMQGLELLAYFRNRAPLDDSGMPKDRFSAEMPDATLATLKIQPSEPRDSAVYFCASSFRQGAYEQYFGPGTRLTVT.

The chain combines TRBV7-6 with TRBJ2-1; D is possibly TRBD1 (6 bases). The germline CDR1 and CDR2 sequences are SGHVS and FNYEAQ. The CDR3 is 14 residues long. The V gene lost 1 base and the J gene lost 2 bases, with 6 bases spanning the gap. CDR3 protein: CASSLGTAYNEQFF. Written as DNA, the CDR3 is TGTGCCAGCAGCTTAGGGACAGCCTACAATGAGCAGTTCTTC. The full variable domain, completed using reference TRBV7-6 and TRBJ2-1, is GAGVSQSPRYKVTKRGQDVALRCDPISGHVSLYWYRQALGQGPEFLTYFNYEAQQDKSGLPNDRFSAERPEGSISTLTIQRTEQRDSAMYRCASSLGTAYNEQFFGPGTRLTVL.

The genes are TRBV18 and TRBJ2-7; TRBD2 matches at 8 bases. CDR3 size: 16 residues. Trimming removed 1 base from V and 2 bases from J; junction bases left unmatched: 7. Germline CDR1 is KGHSH and CDR2 is LQKENI. CDR3 protein: CASSPLGTGGTYEQYF. CDR3 coding DNA: TGTGCCAGCTCACCACTTGGTACGGGGGGGACCTACGAGCAGTACTTC.

This clone has only a few counts. The gene calls are TRBV7-9 and TRBJ1-2, with D perhaps TRBD1 (5 bases). This CDR3 contains 12 residues. Trimming cost V 8 bases and J 8 bases, with 15 bases left between them. Germline V lookup: CDR1 SEHNR, CDR2 FQNEAQ (reference sequence). The CDR3 DNA follows: TGTGCCAGCCGCATAAGGGGCGAGGGCTACACCTTC. It yields the protein CASRIRGEGYTF.

The genes are TRBV18 and TRBJ1-2, with D maybe TRBD1 (6 bases). V gave up 6 bases and J gave up 4 bases, with 12 bases separating them. Germline loops: CDR1 KGHSH, CDR2 LQKENI. The CDR3 has 13 residues. The CDR3 is CASSPGGGYGYTF. CDR3 sequence (DNA): TGTGCCAGCTCCCCGGGAGGGGGCTATGGCTACACCTTC.

J is TRBJ2-5 and V is TRBV7-9; TRBD1 agrees at 7 bases. The ends lost 5 bases at V and 0 bases at J; junction bases unmatched: 3. This CDR3 contains 14 residues. Germline CDR1 SEHNR, CDR2 FQNEAQ (reference sequence). The CDR3 bases are TGTGCCAGCAGCCCCGGGACAGACCAAGAGACCCAGTACTTC. This encodes CASSPGTDQETQYF.

The J gene is TRBJ2-1, the V gene TRBV6-4; D is undetermined. The V gene lost 2 bases and the J gene lost 4 bases, with 6 bases spanning the gap. This CDR3 region has 13 residues. CDR1 MRHNA and CDR2 SNTAGT come from the germline V gene. The CDR3 DNA sequence: TGTGCCAGCAGTGACACGGAGTACAATGAGCAGTTCTTC. Translating it yields CASSDTEYNEQFF.

V gene TRBV2 combines with J gene TRBJ2-7, with 8 positions matching TRBD2. The CDR3 is 12 residues long. Germline V gives CDR1 SNHLY, CDR2 FYNNEI. J gave up 9 bases and V 4 bases, and 5 bases lay outside the gene matches. The CDR3 reads CASSVGSGGQYF. CDR3 nucleotide sequence: TGTGCCAGCAGTGTGGGCAGCGGGGGGCAGTACTTC. The full variable domain, completed using reference TRBV2 and TRBJ2-7, is EPEVTQTPSHQVTQMGQEVILRCVPISNHLYFYWYRQILGQKVEFLVSFYNNEISEKSEIFDDQFSVERPDGSNFTLKIRSTKLEDSAMYFCASSVGSGGQYFGPGTRLTVT.

V usage is TRBV2 and J usage is TRBJ1-1, with D perhaps matching TRBD1 (6 bases). Trimming took 4 bases from V and 1 from J, leaving 10 bases between them. Germline-derived CDR1 and CDR2 are SNHLY and FYNNEI. CDR3 length equals 14 residues. The CDR3 DNA follows: TGTGCCAGCAGTGCCCAACAGGGGAACACTGAAGCTTTCTTT. As protein: CASSAQQGNTEAFF.

This chain uses TRBV11-3 with TRBJ2-3; 7 positions match TRBD2. Germline trimming cut 5 bases from V and 5 bases from J; bases unmatched to any gene: 10. The CDR3 consists of 15 residues. Germline V gene sequence: CDR1 SGHNT, CDR2 YENEEA. The CDR3 loop reads CASSSREDNRDTQYF. CDR3 nucleotides: TGTGCCAGCAGCAGCCGGGAGGACAACAGAGATACGCAGTATTTT.

This chain joins TRBV7-2 and TRBJ1-2; D not certain. From germline, CDR1 is SGHTA and CDR2 FQGNSA. Trimming stripped 1 base from V and 8 bases from J, with 14 bases between. The CDR3 consists of 14 residues. The CDR3 here is CASSLGGSSVGYTF. The DNA for the CDR3 is TGTGCCAGCAGCTTAGGAGGTAGTTCTGTCGGCTACACCTTC.